The T cell receptor beta chain described here comes from a study of CD8+ T cells in alopecia areata. Findings and caveats of the study: While tofacitinib was given, many expanded lesional clones persisted in scalp and blood.

CDR3 length: 15 amino acids. The V end lost 1 base, the J end lost 15 bases, and 22 bases lay between the germline ends. CDR1 is MGHRA and CDR2 is YSYEKL in the germline V gene. cDNA serving as the sequencing template came from extracted, reverse transcribed RNA. The repertoire was sequenced with immunoSEQ multiplex PCR; TCRdb's copy has only in-frame clones and lacks some. The data show about 180,000 clones, 50% to 75% seen once. Comment on this clone: Antigen: not known.

Treatment given: oral pan-JAK inhibitor, 5-10 mg twice daily. Those with alopecia areata gave lesional scalp punch biopsies and peripheral blood. PBMCs provided sorted CD4+ and CD8+ T cells. This specimen consisted of CD4+ T cells sorted from blood, obtained at roughly week 55, from a patient treated with tofacitinib. This rearrangement joins TRBV4-1 to TRBJ2-1, with D possibly TRBD1 on 6 matching bases. This sequence was found in a human donor with alopecia areata. CDR3 residues: CASSQGENDRRILFF. CDR3 sequence (DNA): TGCGCCAGCAGCCAAGGGGAAAATGACAGGCGTATTCTGTTCTTC.